This T cell receptor beta chain was identified during a study of lymphopenia after photon versus proton radiotherapy (dated by TCRdb to about 2019). For the study in its entirety: In patients with gastrointestinal tumors who developed high-grade lymphopenia, the study compared the immunological effects of photon radiation therapy with those of proton radiation therapy. The cohort comprised approximately 21 patients with gastrointestinal tumors who received either photon or proton therapy and then developed lymphopenia. The goal of the study was to describe how the two radiation modalities differ in their effects on the immune system. Overall study outcomes, separate from this receptor: Among patients across the cohort who died, overall survival time showed an inverse correlation with a larger post-nadir drop in TCR diversity. Proton-treated patients stayed relatively stable during treatment, while photon-treated patients lost naive T cells and TCR diversity and gained effector/memory populations. The authors looked at the survival association only in patients who died, and they framed better survival with proton therapy as a possibility rather than a demonstrated result. After the lymphocyte count nadir, oligoclonal expansion, especially of CD8+ Temra cells, was observed in photon-treated repertoires, and the drop in diversity was driven by this expansion.

Reading from cysteine to phenylalanine, the CDR3 counts 15 amino acids. Here the CDR3 DNA is all that survives: 45 bases in frame from base 1. CDR1 and CDR2 (SGHRS, YFSETQ) derive from the germline V gene. V has 1 base trimmed and J has 2 bases trimmed; junction bases matching no gene number 4. The library was made by the immunoSEQ multiplex PCR assay. T cell repertoires were profiled with deep sequencing of rearranged TCR beta loci together with multiparametric flow cytometry. TCRdb took over this immuneACCESS table, retaining in-frame rearrangements with V and J assigned. Such tables are incomplete; in checked studies, under half of the missing clones stem from an unresolved V gene, and the remainder is unexplained. Present in this sample are about 26,000 clones, 80% to 85% of which were seen just once. The ten top clones hold under 4.5% of the sample. Turning to this clone: The antigen it recognizes is unknown. Base qualities are not at hand, and no much larger clone is one base apart.

This sequence originates from a woman aged 50 to 60 with pancreatic cancer. This chain joins TRBV5-1 to TRBJ2-3, with 7 bases in between that match TRBD1. Sequenced material: peripheral blood, taken from a patient treated with photon-based radiotherapy. The DNA sequence is given as TGCGCCAGCAGCTTGACGGGACAGATCACAGATACGCAGTATTTT. Translated, this is CASSLTGQITDTQYF.